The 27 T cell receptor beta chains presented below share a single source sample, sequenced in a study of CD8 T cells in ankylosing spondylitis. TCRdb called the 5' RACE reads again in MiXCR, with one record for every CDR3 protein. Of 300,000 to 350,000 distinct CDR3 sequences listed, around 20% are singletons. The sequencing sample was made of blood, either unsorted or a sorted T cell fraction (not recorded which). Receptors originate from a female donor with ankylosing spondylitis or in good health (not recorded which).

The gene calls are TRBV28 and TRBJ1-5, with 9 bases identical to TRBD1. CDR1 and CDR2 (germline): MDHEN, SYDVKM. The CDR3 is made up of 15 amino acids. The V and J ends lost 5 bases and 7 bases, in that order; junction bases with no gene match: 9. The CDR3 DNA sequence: TGTGCCAGCAGTGCCCCACAGGGGGCCAGACAGCCCCAGCATTTT. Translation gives CASSAPQGARQPQHF.

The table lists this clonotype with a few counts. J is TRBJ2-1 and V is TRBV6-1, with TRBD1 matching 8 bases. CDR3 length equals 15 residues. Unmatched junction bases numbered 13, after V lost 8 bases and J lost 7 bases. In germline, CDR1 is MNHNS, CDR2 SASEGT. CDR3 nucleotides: TGTGCCAGCGTACGGGCAGGGGGCTTAAGGAATGAGCAGTTCTTC. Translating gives CASVRAGGLRNEQFF.

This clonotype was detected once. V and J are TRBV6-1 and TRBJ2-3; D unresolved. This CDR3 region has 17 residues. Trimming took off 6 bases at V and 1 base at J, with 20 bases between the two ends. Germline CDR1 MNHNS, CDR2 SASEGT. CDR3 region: CASSPTGGAAGTDTQYF. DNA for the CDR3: TGTGCCAGCAGCCCTACGGGCGGCGCGGCCGGCACAGATACGCAGTATTTT.

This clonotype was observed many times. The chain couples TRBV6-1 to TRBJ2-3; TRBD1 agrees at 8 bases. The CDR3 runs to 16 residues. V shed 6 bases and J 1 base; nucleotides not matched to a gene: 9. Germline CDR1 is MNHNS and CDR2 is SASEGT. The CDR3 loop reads CASRPDRGRGTDTQYF. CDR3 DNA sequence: TGTGCCAGCAGGCCTGACAGGGGAAGGGGCACAGATACGCAGTATTTT.

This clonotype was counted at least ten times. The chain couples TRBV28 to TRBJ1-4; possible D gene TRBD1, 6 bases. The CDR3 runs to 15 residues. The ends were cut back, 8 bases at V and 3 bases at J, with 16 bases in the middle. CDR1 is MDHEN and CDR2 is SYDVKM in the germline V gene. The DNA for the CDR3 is TGTGCCAGCCGCTCTACAGGGCCGGCTAATGAAAAACTGTTTTTT. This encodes CASRSTGPANEKLFF.

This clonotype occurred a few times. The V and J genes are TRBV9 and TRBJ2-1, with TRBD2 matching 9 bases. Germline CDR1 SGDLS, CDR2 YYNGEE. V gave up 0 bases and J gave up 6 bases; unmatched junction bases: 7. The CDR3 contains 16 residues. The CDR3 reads CASSVVAGGGANEQFF. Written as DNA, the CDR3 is TGTGCCAGCAGCGTAGTGGCGGGAGGGGGTGCCAATGAGCAGTTCTTC.

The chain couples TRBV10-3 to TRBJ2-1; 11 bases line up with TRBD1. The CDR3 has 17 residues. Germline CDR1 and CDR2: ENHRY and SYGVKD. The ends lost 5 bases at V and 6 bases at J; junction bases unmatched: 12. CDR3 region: CAISWTGGIGGSNEQFF. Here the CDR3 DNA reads TGTGCCATCAGTTGGACAGGGGGCATCGGGGGGAGCAATGAGCAGTTCTTC.

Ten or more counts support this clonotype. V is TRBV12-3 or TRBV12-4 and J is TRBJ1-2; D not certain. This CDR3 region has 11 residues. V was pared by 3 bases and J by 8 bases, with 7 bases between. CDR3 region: CASSFGSGYTF. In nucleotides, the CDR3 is TGTGCCAGCAGTTTTGGGAGCGGCTACACCTTC.

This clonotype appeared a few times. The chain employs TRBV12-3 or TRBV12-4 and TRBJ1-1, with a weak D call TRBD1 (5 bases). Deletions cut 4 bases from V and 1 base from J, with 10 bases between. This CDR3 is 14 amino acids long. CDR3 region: CASSWGRKNTEAFF. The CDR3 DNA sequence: TGTGCCAGCAGTTGGGGCAGGAAGAACACTGAAGCTTTCTTT.

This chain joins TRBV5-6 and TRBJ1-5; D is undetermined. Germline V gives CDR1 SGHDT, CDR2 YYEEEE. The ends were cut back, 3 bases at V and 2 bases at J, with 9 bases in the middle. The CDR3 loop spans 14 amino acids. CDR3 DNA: TGTGCCAGCAGCTCGGTCCCGGGCAATCAGCCCCAGCATTTT. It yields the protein CASSSVPGNQPQHF.

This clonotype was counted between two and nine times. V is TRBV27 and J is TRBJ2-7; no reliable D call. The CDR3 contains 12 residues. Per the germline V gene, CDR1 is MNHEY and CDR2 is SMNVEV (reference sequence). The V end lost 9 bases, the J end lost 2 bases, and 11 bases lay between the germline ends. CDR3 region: CASWQFPYEQYF. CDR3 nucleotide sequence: TGTGCCAGTTGGCAGTTCCCCTACGAGCAGTACTTC.

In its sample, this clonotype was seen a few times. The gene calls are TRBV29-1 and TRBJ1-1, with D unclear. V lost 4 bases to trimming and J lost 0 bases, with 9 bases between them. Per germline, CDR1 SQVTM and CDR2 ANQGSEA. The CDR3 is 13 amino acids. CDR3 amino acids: CSVVLALNTEAFF. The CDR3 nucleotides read TGCAGCGTTGTGCTGGCCTTGAACACTGAAGCTTTCTTT.

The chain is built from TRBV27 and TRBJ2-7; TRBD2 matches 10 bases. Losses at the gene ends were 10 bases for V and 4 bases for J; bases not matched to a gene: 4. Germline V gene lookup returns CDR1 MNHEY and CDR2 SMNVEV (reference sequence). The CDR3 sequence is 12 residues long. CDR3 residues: CAILAGRYEQYF. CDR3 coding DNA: TGTGCCATACTAGCGGGACGGTACGAGCAGTACTTC.

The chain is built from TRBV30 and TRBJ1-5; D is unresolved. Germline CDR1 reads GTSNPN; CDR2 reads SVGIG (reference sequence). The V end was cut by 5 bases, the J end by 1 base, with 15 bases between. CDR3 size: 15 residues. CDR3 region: CAWGPRHTSNQPQHF. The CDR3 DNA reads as TGTGCCTGGGGCCCCCGACACACAAGCAATCAGCCCCAGCATTTT.

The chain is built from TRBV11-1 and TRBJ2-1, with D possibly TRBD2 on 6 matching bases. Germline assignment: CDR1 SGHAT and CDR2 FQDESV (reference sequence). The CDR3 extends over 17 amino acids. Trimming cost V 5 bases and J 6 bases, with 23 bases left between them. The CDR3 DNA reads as TGTGCCAGCAGCCTCGAGGGAGGCGGGAACAACTTCAATGAGCAGTTCTTC. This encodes CASSLEGGGNNFNEQFF.

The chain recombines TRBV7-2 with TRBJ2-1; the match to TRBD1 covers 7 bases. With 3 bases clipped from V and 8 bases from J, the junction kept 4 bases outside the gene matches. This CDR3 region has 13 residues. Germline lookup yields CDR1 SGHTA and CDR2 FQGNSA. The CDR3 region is CASSFDREYEQFF. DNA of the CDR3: TGTGCCAGCAGCTTCGACAGGGAGTATGAGCAGTTCTTC.

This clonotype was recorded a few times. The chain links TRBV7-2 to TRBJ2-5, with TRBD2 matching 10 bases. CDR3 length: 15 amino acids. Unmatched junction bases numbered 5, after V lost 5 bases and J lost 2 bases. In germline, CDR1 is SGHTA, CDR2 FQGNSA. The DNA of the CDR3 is TGTGCCAGCAGCGTCCAGACTAGCGGGCAAGAGACCCAGTACTTC. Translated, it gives CASSVQTSGQETQYF.

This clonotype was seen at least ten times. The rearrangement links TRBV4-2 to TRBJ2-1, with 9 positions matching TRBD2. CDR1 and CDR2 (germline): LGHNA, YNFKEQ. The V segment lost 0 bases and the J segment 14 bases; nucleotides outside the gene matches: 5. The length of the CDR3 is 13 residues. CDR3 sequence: CASSQDKGGREFF. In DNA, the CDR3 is TGTGCCAGCAGCCAAGATAAGGGCGGGAGGGAGTTCTTC.

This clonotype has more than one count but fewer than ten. The CDR3 region has the DNA TGTGCCAGCAGCCAAGAAAGTCTTAGCGGGAGTGGCAAAAACATTCAGTACTTC. Translated: CASSQESLSGSGKNIQYF. The chain couples TRBV4-2 to TRBJ2-4; TRBD2 matches at 9 bases. The germline V gene has CDR1 LGHNA and CDR2 YNFKEQ. The length of the CDR3 is 18 residues. With 0 bases clipped from V and 3 bases from J, the junction kept 9 bases outside the gene matches.

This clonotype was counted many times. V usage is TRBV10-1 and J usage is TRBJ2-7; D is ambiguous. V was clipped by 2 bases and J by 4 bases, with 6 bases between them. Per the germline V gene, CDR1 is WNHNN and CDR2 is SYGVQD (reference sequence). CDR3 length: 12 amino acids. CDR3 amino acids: CASSEGEYEQYF. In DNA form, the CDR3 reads TGCGCCAGCAGTGAGGGGGAATACGAGCAGTACTTC.

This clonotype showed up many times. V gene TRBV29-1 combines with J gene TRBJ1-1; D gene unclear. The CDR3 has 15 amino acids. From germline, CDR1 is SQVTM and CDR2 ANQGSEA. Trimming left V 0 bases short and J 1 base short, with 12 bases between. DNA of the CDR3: TGCAGCGTTGAAGATCTCGGAGTGTCGAACACTGAAGCTTTCTTT. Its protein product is CSVEDLGVSNTEAFF.

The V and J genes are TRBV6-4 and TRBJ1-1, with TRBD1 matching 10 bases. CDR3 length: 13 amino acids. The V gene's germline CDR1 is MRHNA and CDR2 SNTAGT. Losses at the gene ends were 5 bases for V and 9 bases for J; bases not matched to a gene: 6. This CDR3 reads CASSPGTGAQAFF. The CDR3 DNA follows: TGTGCCAGCAGTCCCGGGACAGGGGCCCAAGCTTTCTTT.

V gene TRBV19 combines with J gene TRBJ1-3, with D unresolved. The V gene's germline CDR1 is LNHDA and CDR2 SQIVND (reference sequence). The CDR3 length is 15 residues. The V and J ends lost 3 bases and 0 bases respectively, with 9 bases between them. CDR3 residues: CASSIGDSSGNTIYF. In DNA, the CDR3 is TGTGCCAGTAGTATCGGAGATAGCTCTGGAAACACCATATATTTT.

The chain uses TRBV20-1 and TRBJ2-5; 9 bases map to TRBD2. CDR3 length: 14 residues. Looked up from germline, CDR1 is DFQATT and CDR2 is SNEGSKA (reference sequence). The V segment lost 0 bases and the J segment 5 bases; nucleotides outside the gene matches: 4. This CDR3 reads CSARDQLAGETQYF. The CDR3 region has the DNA TGCAGTGCTAGAGATCAACTAGCGGGCGAGACCCAGTACTTC.

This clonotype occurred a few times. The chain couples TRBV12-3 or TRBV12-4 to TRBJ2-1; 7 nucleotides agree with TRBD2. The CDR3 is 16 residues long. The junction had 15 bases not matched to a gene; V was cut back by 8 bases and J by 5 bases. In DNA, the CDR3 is TGTGCCAGCCGACAAACTAGCGCGAGGATCCACAATGAGCAGTTCTTC. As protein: CASRQTSARIHNEQFF.

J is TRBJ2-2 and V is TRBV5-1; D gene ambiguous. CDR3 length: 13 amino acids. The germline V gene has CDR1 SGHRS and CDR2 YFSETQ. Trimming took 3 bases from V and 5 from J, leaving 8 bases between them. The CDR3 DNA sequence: TGCGCCAGCAGCTCCTTAACGACCGGGGAGCTGTTTTTT. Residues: CASSSLTTGELFF.

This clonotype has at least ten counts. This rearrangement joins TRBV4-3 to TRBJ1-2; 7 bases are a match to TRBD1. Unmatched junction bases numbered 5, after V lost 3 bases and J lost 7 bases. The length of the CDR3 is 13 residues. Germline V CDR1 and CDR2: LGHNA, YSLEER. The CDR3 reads CASSQDRFFGYTF. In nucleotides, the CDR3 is TGCGCCAGCAGCCAGGACAGGTTTTTTGGCTACACCTTC.